Each of the 24 T cell receptor beta chains below was sequenced from the same sample in a study of shared clonotypes between healthy human individuals. Clones were sequenced by immunoSEQ multiplex PCR, and TCRdb holds only the in-frame ones, with some missing. The sample has about 2.4 million clones, roughly 93% seen once. The sequenced material came from naive CD4+ T cells from PBMCs. Subset indicated: CD45RA+ positively selected. These receptor sequences come from a man aged 18 to 30 in good health. Some clones in this sample may be carry-over from other donors' samples.

This chain connects TRBV7-2 to TRBJ1-5; D not resolved. V dropped 5 bases and J dropped 9 bases, with 11 bases sitting between them. CDR1 and CDR2 from the germline V gene are SGHTA and FQGNSA. CDR3 length: 12 residues. CDR3 loop: CASSPPSGPQHF. DNA for the CDR3: TGTGCCAGCAGCCCCCCTTCGGGGCCCCAGCATTTT.

Details on this clone: Distinct nucleotide sequences in the sample also encode this CDR3. The chain joins TRBV7-2 to TRBJ2-7; D gene ambiguous. The CDR3 runs to 11 residues. Germline CDR1 is SGHTA and CDR2 is FQGNSA. V dropped 5 bases and J dropped 4 bases, with 6 bases sitting between them. The DNA of the CDR3 is TGTGCCAGCAGCAAGAATTACGAGCAGTACTTC. Translating it yields CASSKNYEQYF.

The rearrangement joins TRBV29-1 to TRBJ2-7; 9 bases are shared with TRBD1. CDR3 length: 15 residues. After removal of 7 bases from V and 3 bases from J, the junction contained 13 bases not matched to a gene. Germline CDR1 and CDR2: SQVTM and ANQGSEA. The CDR3 region is CSARLFLGQGYEQYF. In DNA, the CDR3 is TGCAGCGCCAGGCTGTTTTTGGGACAGGGCTACGAGCAGTACTTC.

The V gene is TRBV19, the J gene TRBJ1-1; TRBD1 matches at 7 bases. Germline CDR1 LNHDA, CDR2 SQIVND (reference sequence). The CDR3 runs to 13 residues. V lost 4 bases, J lost 4 bases, and 3 bases stayed unmatched. The CDR3 DNA follows: TGTGCCAGTAGTAAGGGGGCGAGCACTGAAGCTTTCTTT. Translation: CASSKGASTEAFF. Together with reference TRBV19 and TRBJ1-1, the CDR3 gives the full variable domain: DGGITQSPKYLFRKEGQNVTLSCEQNLNHDAMYWYRQDPGQGLRLIYYSQIVNDFQKGDIAEGYSVSREKKESFPLTVTSAQKNPTAFYLCASSKGASTEAFFGQGTRLTVV.

This rearrangement joins TRBV30 to TRBJ1-4; no firm D call. This CDR3 is built from 16 residues. With 0 bases removed from V and 8 bases from J, the gap between germline ends came to 19 bases. CDR1 GTSNPN and CDR2 SVGIG come from the germline V gene (reference sequence). CDR3 DNA sequence: TGTGCCTGGAGTGTACCTTGGACCAGTGGTCCGGAAAAACTGTTTTTT. Translation gives CAWSVPWTSGPEKLFF.

The J gene is TRBJ1-1, the V gene TRBV7-2; a weak D match, TRBD1 (6 bases). CDR1 and CDR2 (germline): SGHTA, FQGNSA. Trimming removed 5 bases from V and 2 bases from J, with 21 bases in between. This CDR3 spans 17 amino acids. The CDR3 nucleotides read TGTGCCAGCAGCCCCCCCGGGGGGGCGCGGTTAAACACTGAAGCTTTCTTT. Its translation: CASSPPGGARLNTEAFF.

The rearrangement uses TRBV7-2 and TRBJ2-5, with 10 bases that match TRBD2. J was trimmed by 4 bases and V by 0 bases; bases with no gene match: 5. CDR1 and CDR2 from the germline V gene are SGHTA and FQGNSA. The length of the CDR3 is 16 residues. The CDR3 protein is CASSLAASGRGETQYF. CDR3 sequence (DNA): TGTGCCAGCAGCTTAGCGGCTAGCGGGAGAGGAGAGACCCAGTACTTC.

The chain has TRBV2 and TRBJ1-2; D is possibly TRBD1 (5 bases). V was trimmed by 6 bases and J by 3 bases, leaving 11 bases between them. Germline CDR1 SNHLY, CDR2 FYNNEI. The CDR3 consists of 13 residues. The DNA for the CDR3 is TGTGCCAGCAGCCGACAGACAGACTATGGCTACACCTTC. Protein sequence: CASSRQTDYGYTF.

In this sample, this clone turned up once. The gene calls are TRBV6-5 and TRBJ2-7; D is perhaps TRBD2 (6 bases). The CDR3 length is 14 residues. V lost 6 bases, J lost 4 bases, and 16 bases lay in between. Germline CDR1 is MNHEY and CDR2 is SVGAGI. This CDR3 is CASRTRGEGYEQYF. In DNA, the CDR3 is TGTGCCAGCAGGACCCGCGGGGAAGGGTACGAGCAGTACTTC.

V is TRBV19 and J is TRBJ2-1, with TRBD1 matching over 10 bases. V was pared by 2 bases and J by 3 bases, with 4 bases of the junction left unmatched. Per germline, CDR1 LNHDA and CDR2 SQIVND (reference sequence). The CDR3 runs to 16 residues. This CDR3 is CASSIRGTGVYNEQFF. In DNA, the CDR3 is TGTGCCAGTAGTATAAGGGGGACAGGGGTCTACAATGAGCAGTTCTTC.

The chain is built from TRBV6-4 and TRBJ2-2, with 7 nucleotides matching TRBD2. Losses at the gene ends were 3 bases for V and 0 bases for J; bases not matched to a gene: 10. The CDR3 covers 18 residues. CDR1 is MRHNA, CDR2 SNTAGT, per germline. The CDR3: CASSERGSPYANTGELFF. The CDR3 DNA follows: TGTGCCAGCAGTGAACGCGGGAGCCCGTACGCGAACACCGGGGAGCTGTTTTTT.

This chain links TRBV11-2 with TRBJ2-5; D is perhaps TRBD2 (5 bases). Germline V gene data show CDR1 as SGHAT and CDR2 as FQNNGV. With 5 bases removed from V and 7 bases from J, the gap between germline ends came to 17 bases. The CDR3 loop spans 14 amino acids. The CDR3 loop is CASSPMEAIGTQYF. The CDR3 DNA is TGTGCCAGCAGCCCCATGGAGGCCATCGGGACCCAGTACTTC.

The chain is built from TRBV6-1 and TRBJ1-2, with TRBD1 matching 9 bases. Trimming removed 2 bases from V and 1 base from J; junction bases left unmatched: 11. The germline V gene has CDR1 MNHNS and CDR2 SASEGT. The length of the CDR3 is 18 residues. In DNA form, the CDR3 reads TGTGCCAGCAGTGAAAGGGGGGACAGGGCCCTGGTTAACTATGGCTACACCTTC. It translates to CASSERGDRALVNYGYTF.

This sequence joins TRBV7-9 and TRBJ2-2, with D possibly being TRBD1 or TRBD2 (5 bases each). This CDR3 spans 13 amino acids. V shed 5 bases and J shed 5 bases, with 9 bases lying between them. Germline CDR1 is SEHNR and CDR2 is FQNEAQ (reference sequence). CDR3 protein: CASSRRETGELFF. The CDR3 region has the DNA TGTGCCAGCAGCCGCAGGGAGACCGGGGAGCTGTTTTTT.

The V and J genes are TRBV9 and TRBJ2-5; 9 bases are a match to TRBD2. The V gene end was trimmed by 6 bases and the J gene end by 9 bases; junction bases not matched to a gene: 12. Germline V CDR1 and CDR2: SGDLS, YYNGEE. CDR3 size: 14 residues. CDR3: CASTRGLATKSQYF. CDR3 bases: TGTGCCAGCACCCGGGGACTAGCCACTAAGTCCCAGTACTTC. The full variable domain, its missing parts supplied by reference TRBV9 and TRBJ2-5, is DSGVTQTPKHLITATGQRVTLRCSPRSGDLSVYWYQQSLDQGLQFLIQYYNGEERAKGNILERFSAQQFPDLHSELNLSSLELGDSALYFCASTRGLATKSQYFGPGTRLLVL.

The chain recombines TRBV20-1 with TRBJ1-6, with unresolved D. Germline-derived CDR1 and CDR2 are DFQATT and SNEGSKA (reference sequence). V was trimmed by 5 bases and J by 9 bases, leaving 5 bases between them. This CDR3 is 10 amino acids long. This CDR3 is CSAGLSPLHF. Here the CDR3 DNA reads TGCAGTGCTGGACTTTCACCCCTCCACTTT.

The chain joins TRBV5-1 to TRBJ2-1; D unresolved. Germline CDR1 reads SGHRS; CDR2 reads YFSETQ. V shed 1 base and J shed 1 base, with 9 bases lying between them. The CDR3 is 15 amino acids. CDR3 loop: CASSLPLVSYNEQFF. As DNA, the CDR3 is TGCGCCAGCAGCTTGCCTCTAGTTTCCTACAATGAGCAGTTCTTC.

This clone was observed once. V usage is TRBV10-3 and J usage is TRBJ1-1; D gene uncertain. The germline gives CDR1 ENHRY, CDR2 SYGVKD. The V end lost 7 bases, the J end lost 3 bases, and 18 bases lay between the germline ends. This CDR3 comprises 15 residues. The chain's CDR3 is CAITPDVTTDTEAFF. The CDR3 bases are TGTGCCATCACCCCGGATGTCACCACAGACACTGAAGCTTTCTTT.

The chain recombines TRBV7-9 with TRBJ1-5; the D is unclear. V was clipped by 5 bases and J by 6 bases, with 20 bases between them. The CDR3 totals 16 residues. Germline V gene sequence: CDR1 SEHNR, CDR2 FQNEAQ (reference sequence). The CDR3 region is CASSPIGPNGVQPQHF. In DNA form, the CDR3 reads TGTGCCAGCAGCCCTATAGGGCCGAATGGGGTTCAGCCCCAGCATTTT. The whole variable domain, remainder taken from reference TRBV7-9 and TRBJ1-5, is DTGVSQNPRHKITKRGQNVTFRCDPISEHNRLYWYRQTLGQGPEFLTYFQNEAQLEKSRLLSDRFSAERPKGSFSTLEIQRTEQGDSAMYLCASSPIGPNGVQPQHFGDGTRLSIL.

The rearrangement links TRBV18 to TRBJ1-1; no reliable D call. V lost 4 bases to trimming and J lost 0 bases, with 12 bases between them. This CDR3 is 15 amino acids long. CDR1 and CDR2 from the germline V gene are KGHSH and LQKENI. The CDR3 DNA follows: TGTGCCAGCTCACTCGGAGGAACGATGAACACTGAAGCTTTCTTT. Amino acids: CASSLGGTMNTEAFF.

This rearrangement joins TRBV7-2 to TRBJ2-3, with D possibly called TRBD1 or TRBD2 (6 bases each). The CDR3 runs to 16 residues. Trimming cost V 2 bases and J 2 bases, with 14 bases left between them. Germline loops: CDR1 SGHTA, CDR2 FQGNSA. CDR3 nucleotide sequence: TGTGCCAGCAGCTTATTAGGGTCGGGGGCCACAGATACGCAGTATTTT. Protein: CASSLLGSGATDTQYF.

Only a few counts were recorded for this clone. The rearrangement joins TRBV20-1 to TRBJ1-1; D not resolved. Germline CDR1 DFQATT, CDR2 SNEGSKA (reference sequence). The CDR3 totals 10 residues. The V gene lost 3 bases and the J gene lost 10 bases, with 9 bases spanning the gap. Written as DNA, the CDR3 is TGCAGTGCTAGGAAGGGAGTAGCTTTCTTT. It specifies CSARKGVAFF.

V gene TRBV5-1 combines with J gene TRBJ2-3; 7 bases are a match to TRBD2. Trimming cost V 0 bases and J 4 bases; bases outside gene matches: 2. This CDR3 region has 14 residues. CDR1 SGHRS and CDR2 YFSETQ come from the germline V gene. CDR3 in amino acids: CASSLGGGSDTQYF. CDR3 DNA: TGCGCCAGCAGCTTGGGGGGAGGGTCAGATACGCAGTATTTT. Using reference TRBV5-1 and TRBJ2-3 for the parts outside the CDR3, the full variable domain is KAGVTQTPRYLIKTRGQQVTLSCSPISGHRSVSWYQQTPGQGLQFLFEYFSETQRNKGNFPGRFSGRQFSNSRSEMNVSTLELGDSALYLCASSLGGGSDTQYFGPGTRLTVL.

DNA of the CDR3: TGTGCCAGCAGCTTAGGGGTCCCAGATACGCAGTATTTT. It translates to CASSLGVPDTQYF. The chain couples TRBV11-1 to TRBJ2-3; D is unresolved. The CDR3 spans 13 residues. Germline values: CDR1 SGHAT, CDR2 FQDESV (reference sequence). V lost 1 base, J lost 4 bases, and 6 bases lay in between.